The 25 T cell receptor beta chains below were found in one sample sequenced in a study of Ad26.COV2.S vaccination and SARS-CoV-2 variants. TCRdb keeps only in-frame clones here, not all; method: immunoSEQ multiplex PCR. Altogether about 350,000 clones are present, approximately 85% being singletons, with the ten largest covering 3.3%. The treatment denotes: 15 to 20 received Ad26.COV2.S at low or high dose, single or two shots; 5 received placebo; per-sample allocation not given. Each sample was drawn 63 days after the first injection (of vaccine or placebo). Source: peripheral blood, taken in a trial of Ad26.COV2.S vaccine versus placebo. The receptor source for this set is a person between 18 and 60 years old who received the Ad26.COV2.S COVID-19 vaccine or a placebo.

The chain is built from TRBV9 and TRBJ2-2; D call uncertain. Germline assignment: CDR1 SGDLS and CDR2 YYNGEE. This CDR3 has 13 residues. Trimming took off 0 bases at V and 5 bases at J, with 5 bases between the two ends. CDR3 amino acids: CASSVVVTGELFF. Here the CDR3 DNA reads TGTGCCAGCAGCGTAGTAGTAACCGGGGAGCTGTTTTTT.

The chain carries TRBV7-2 and TRBJ1-1, with 9 bases aligning to TRBD1. The V gene's germline CDR1 is SGHTA and CDR2 FQGNSA. The CDR3 covers 14 residues. The trim removed 5 bases at V and 1 base at J, leaving 2 bases unmatched. CDR3 residues: CASSAGQGNTEAFF. The DNA of the CDR3 is TGTGCCAGCAGCGCGGGACAGGGGAACACTGAAGCTTTCTTT.

J is TRBJ1-1 and V is TRBV28; D gene ambiguous. The CDR3 consists of 13 residues. Germline CDR1 reads MDHEN; CDR2 reads SYDVKM. Trimming stripped 8 bases from V and 4 bases from J, with 14 bases between. The CDR3 loop is CASGETSGTEAFF. The CDR3 DNA reads as TGTGCCAGCGGAGAGACGTCGGGCACTGAAGCTTTCTTT.

V usage is TRBV11-2 and J usage is TRBJ2-3, with TRBD1 identical over 8 bases. Germline values: CDR1 SGHAT, CDR2 FQNNGV. V lost 2 bases and J lost 2; bases outside the gene matches: 12. CDR3 length: 18 amino acids. The CDR3 is CASSLWTGRYHTTDTQYF. CDR3 nucleotides: TGTGCCAGCAGCTTATGGACAGGGCGATACCACACCACAGATACGCAGTATTTT. Full variable domain (outside the CDR3, taken from reference TRBV11-2 and TRBJ2-3): EAGVAQSPRYKIIEKRQSVAFWCNPISGHATLYWYQQILGQGPKLLIQFQNNGVVDDSQLPKDRFSAERLKGVDSTLKIQPAKLEDSAVYLCASSLWTGRYHTTDTQYFGPGTRLTVL.

The rearrangement joins TRBV2 to TRBJ1-1; D is unresolved. The CDR3 covers 12 residues. CDR1 is SNHLY, CDR2 FYNNEI, per germline. The V end lost 6 bases, the J end lost 1 base, and 6 bases lay between the germline ends. The CDR3 spells CASRWQNTEAFF. The CDR3 DNA is TGTGCCAGCAGGTGGCAGAACACTGAAGCTTTCTTT.

The chain uses TRBV6-1 and TRBJ2-4; D gene unclear. There are 14 residues in the CDR3. Germline V gives CDR1 MNHNS, CDR2 SASEGT. Trimming left V 3 bases short and J 3 bases short, with 9 bases between. CDR3 loop: CASSEYGVKNIQYF. DNA for the CDR3: TGTGCCAGCAGTGAGTATGGGGTCAAAAACATTCAGTACTTC.

J is TRBJ2-1 and V is TRBV29-1, with TRBD2 matching 9 bases. V lost 6 bases and J lost 4; bases outside the gene matches: 7. The CDR3 covers 14 residues. Germline V gives CDR1 SQVTM, CDR2 ANQGSEA. This CDR3 is CSVLSGSGYNEQFF. CDR3 bases: TGCAGCGTCCTTAGCGGGAGCGGGTACAATGAGCAGTTCTTC.

The chain links TRBV5-1 to TRBJ2-7; 7 nucleotides agree with TRBD1. CDR1 and CDR2 (germline): SGHRS, YFSETQ. The V gene end was trimmed by 3 bases and the J gene end by 2 bases; junction bases not matched to a gene: 8. CDR3 length: 15 residues. The CDR3: CASSSTTGDPYEQYF. CDR3 DNA sequence: TGCGCCAGCAGCTCGACCACAGGGGACCCCTACGAGCAGTACTTC.

The chain uses TRBV27 and TRBJ2-1, with D tentatively TRBD1 or TRBD2 (6 bases each). Looked up from germline, CDR1 is MNHEY and CDR2 is SMNVEV (reference sequence). With 7 bases removed from V and 7 bases from J, the gap between germline ends came to 17 bases. The CDR3 is 14 residues long. The CDR3 region is CASTPRGQGNEQFF. CDR3 nucleotides: TGTGCCAGCACCCCCCGGGGGCAAGGGAATGAGCAGTTCTTC.

This clone was recorded many times. The chain is built from TRBV11-2 and TRBJ1-2; D ambiguous. The V and J ends lost 1 base and 6 bases respectively, with 12 bases between them. This CDR3 has 14 amino acids. The V gene's germline CDR1 is SGHAT and CDR2 FQNNGV. The CDR3: CASSLVGRRNGYTF. In nucleotides, the CDR3 is TGTGCCAGCAGCTTAGTCGGGCGTAGGAATGGCTACACCTTC.

This chain uses TRBV30 with TRBJ2-1; either TRBD1 or TRBD2 may supply D (6 bases each). Germline-derived CDR1 and CDR2 are GTSNPN and SVGIG (reference sequence). The CDR3 totals 15 residues. Trimming removed 0 bases from V and 5 bases from J, with 14 bases in between. CDR3 in amino acids: CAWSVRGREDNEQFF. The CDR3 DNA is TGTGCCTGGAGTGTACGGGGGCGCGAAGACAATGAGCAGTTCTTC. Variable domain in full (rest from reference TRBV30 and TRBJ2-1): SQTIHQWPATLVQPVGSPLSLECTVEGTSNPNLYWYRQAAGRGLQLLFYSVGIGQISSEVPQNLSASRPQDRQFILSSKKLLLSDSGFYLCAWSVRGREDNEQFFGPGTRLTVL.

The table lists this clone with a few counts. The chain has TRBV5-1 and TRBJ1-2, with D perhaps matching TRBD1 (5 bases). This CDR3 region has 15 residues. The germline V gene has CDR1 SGHRS and CDR2 YFSETQ. V gave up 0 bases and J gave up 14 bases, with 23 bases separating them. DNA of the CDR3: TGCGCCAGCAGCTTGGCAGGACACGGGACCGGGGAGGAGACCTTC. Translating it yields CASSLAGHGTGEETF.

CDR3 loop: CASSPNVYEQYF. As DNA, the CDR3 is TGCGCCAGCAGCCCAAATGTGTACGAGCAGTACTTC. J is TRBJ2-7 and V is TRBV5-1; D gene unclear. CDR3 length: 12 amino acids. V gave up 4 bases and J gave up 4 bases, with 9 bases separating them. Germline assignment: CDR1 SGHRS and CDR2 YFSETQ.

CDR3 DNA: TGTGCCAGCAGTTTTGTGGAAAGCGGCTACACCTTC. Protein sequence: CASSFVESGYTF. The V call is TRBV28, the J call TRBJ1-2; D ambiguous. V was shortened by 3 bases and J by 8 bases, with 10 bases between the two germline ends. The CDR3 has 12 amino acids. Looked up from germline, CDR1 is MDHEN and CDR2 is SYDVKM.

The chain couples TRBV5-5 to TRBJ1-6; D is uncertain. The V end lost 4 bases, the J end lost 5 bases, and 13 bases lay between the germline ends. CDR1 and CDR2 from the germline V gene are SGHKS and YYEKEE (reference sequence). This CDR3 contains 15 residues. The CDR3 DNA is TGTGCCAGCAGCCGGCGCGAACATGATAATTCACCCCTCCACTTT. It translates to CASSRREHDNSPLHF.

V usage is TRBV10-1 and J usage is TRBJ1-1, with 9 bases that match TRBD1. The germline V gene encodes CDR1 WNHNN and CDR2 SYGVQD (reference sequence). V gave up 6 bases and J gave up 6 bases; unmatched junction bases: 5. This CDR3 comprises 13 residues. This CDR3 is CASSGQGRAEAFF. The CDR3 DNA reads TGCGCCAGCAGCGGACAGGGGAGGGCTGAAGCTTTCTTT.

This chain uses TRBV5-1 with TRBJ1-5; D gene ambiguous. Trimming removed 0 bases from V and 0 bases from J, with 4 bases in between. This CDR3 has 14 residues. Germline CDR1 and CDR2: SGHRS and YFSETQ. The CDR3 region is CASSLEGSNQPQHF. The CDR3 coding sequence is TGCGCCAGCAGCTTGGAGGGTAGCAATCAGCCCCAGCATTTT. Filled out from reference TRBV5-1 and TRBJ1-5, the complete variable domain reads KAGVTQTPRYLIKTRGQQVTLSCSPISGHRSVSWYQQTPGQGLQFLFEYFSETQRNKGNFPGRFSGRQFSNSRSEMNVSTLELGDSALYLCASSLEGSNQPQHFGDGTRLSIL.

This clone was detected once. The V call is TRBV6-2 or TRBV6-3, the J call TRBJ2-5; D uncertain. Germline CDR1 reads MNHEY; CDR2 reads SVGEGT. This CDR3 is built from 14 residues. V lost 1 base and J 0 bases, leaving 6 bases between the germline ends. Here the CDR3 reads CASSYFGYQETQYF. CDR3 bases: TGTGCCAGCAGTTACTTTGGGTACCAAGAGACCCAGTACTTC.

The rearrangement joins TRBV24-1 to TRBJ2-1, with 8 bases fitting TRBD1. This CDR3 contains 16 residues. From germline, CDR1 is KGHDR and CDR2 SFDVKD. V trimming: 4 bases; J trimming: 1 base; junction bases outside the gene matches: 5. The CDR3 region has the DNA TGTGCCACCAGTGACCCAGGGGGCGCATCCTACAATGAGCAGTTCTTC. It encodes CATSDPGGASYNEQFF.

J is TRBJ2-5 and V is TRBV13; 10 bases align to TRBD2. Losses at the gene ends were 2 bases for V and 4 bases for J; bases not matched to a gene: 7. The CDR3 sequence is 16 residues long. Germline loops: CDR1 PRHDT, CDR2 FYEKMQ (reference sequence). The CDR3 loop is CASSLRLAGSVETQYF. The CDR3 bases are TGTGCCAGCAGCTTACGACTAGCGGGCTCTGTAGAGACCCAGTACTTC.

This clone has a single count. This chain connects TRBV4-1 to TRBJ1-5, with D maybe TRBD1 (5 bases). The CDR3 contains 15 residues. V lost 5 bases, J lost 2 bases, and 13 bases lay in between. CDR1 and CDR2 (germline): MGHRA, YSYEKL. CDR3 DNA: TGCGCCAGCAGCTTAGGAGGGACGGGCAATCAGCCCCAGCATTTT. Translation: CASSLGGTGNQPQHF.

The DNA for the CDR3 is TGCAGTGCTAGTTCCCGACCACAGGGAGGCTACGAGCAGTACTTC. Amino acid sequence: CSASSRPQGGYEQYF. The chain recombines TRBV20-1 with TRBJ2-7, with D possibly being TRBD1 or TRBD2 (6 bases each). Germline assignment: CDR1 DFQATT and CDR2 SNEGSKA (reference sequence). Trimming removed 3 bases from V and 3 bases from J, with 18 bases in between. This CDR3 comprises 15 residues.

The chain links TRBV5-4 to TRBJ2-1; 8 positions agree with TRBD2. Trimming cost V 0 bases and J 9 bases; bases outside gene matches: 5. CDR1 is SGHNT and CDR2 is YYREEE in the germline V gene (reference sequence). The CDR3 has 14 residues. The CDR3 here is CASSLVVAGLEQFF. The CDR3 coding sequence is TGTGCCAGCAGCTTGGTGGTAGCGGGGCTTGAGCAGTTCTTC.

The chain combines TRBV28 with TRBJ2-7, with D perhaps TRBD2 (6 bases). This CDR3 contains 17 residues. Trimming left V 3 bases short and J 1 base short, with 19 bases between. Germline assignment: CDR1 MDHEN and CDR2 SYDVKM. CDR3 in DNA: TGTGCCAGCAGTTTCATAGGCTCGGGGACTCTATCCTACGAGCAGTACTTC. Its protein product is CASSFIGSGTLSYEQYF. Based on the CDR3 plus reference TRBV28 and TRBJ2-7, the full variable domain is DVKVTQSSRYLVKRTGEKVFLECVQDMDHENMFWYRQDPGLGLRLIYFSYDVKMKEKGDIPEGYSVSREKKERFSLILESASTNQTSMYLCASSFIGSGTLSYEQYFGPGTRLTVT.

This chain connects TRBV7-2 to TRBJ2-3; maybe TRBD1 (6 bases). Between the trimmed V and J ends, which lost 5 bases and 2 bases, there was a span of 11 bases. Germline-derived CDR1 and CDR2 are SGHTA and FQGNSA. This CDR3 contains 14 residues. CDR3 DNA sequence: TGTGCCAGCAGCCGGTGGGACAACACAGATACGCAGTATTTT. Protein sequence: CASSRWDNTDTQYF.